Presented here are 28 T cell receptor beta chains from one specimen sequenced in a study of cytomegalovirus exposure and HLA in healthy donors. The data were produced by immunoSEQ multiplex PCR, yet TCRdb's version contains in-frame clones alone and is incomplete. Of 57,000 or so clones detected, roughly 94% appear once; the ten largest clones hold 2% to 2.5%. The material sequenced was PBMCs. Source of these receptors: a man between 18 and 29 years old in good health and CMV-seronegative.

This rearrangement joins TRBV7-2 to TRBJ1-1; weak D call: TRBD1 (5 bases). There are 15 residues in the CDR3. Germline assignment: CDR1 SGHTA and CDR2 FQGNSA. Trimming cost V 3 bases and J 5 bases, with 16 bases left between them. The CDR3: CASSLQGFLVTEAFF. The CDR3, as DNA: TGTGCCAGCAGCTTGCAGGGTTTTTTAGTTACTGAAGCTTTCTTT.

The gene calls are TRBV27 and TRBJ1-1; TRBD1 matches 8 bases. Germline trimming cut 6 bases from V and 2 bases from J; bases unmatched to any gene: 5. The CDR3 covers 14 residues. Germline V lookup: CDR1 MNHEY, CDR2 SMNVEV (reference sequence). The CDR3 bases are TGTGCCAGCAGCCAAGACAGGGGAAACACTGAAGCTTTCTTT. Amino acid sequence: CASSQDRGNTEAFF.

The J gene is TRBJ1-2, the V gene TRBV28, with 8 bases identical to TRBD1. This CDR3 contains 15 residues. V dropped 0 bases and J dropped 8; count of bases not matched to a gene: 8. Per the germline V gene, CDR1 is MDHEN and CDR2 is SYDVKM. DNA for the CDR3: TGTGCCAGCAGTTTATGGGACAGGGTAATTGAGGGCTACACCTTC. Encoded protein: CASSLWDRVIEGYTF.

Turning to this clone: This sample also contains other DNA sequences that code for the same CDR3. V usage is TRBV18 and J usage is TRBJ1-4, with D uncertain. This CDR3 comprises 14 residues. Germline V gene lookup returns CDR1 KGHSH and CDR2 LQKENI. Trimming stripped 3 bases from V and 4 bases from J, with 9 bases between. CDR3 loop: CASSPTGNNEKLFF. DNA for the CDR3: TGTGCCAGCTCACCTACGGGGAATAATGAAAAACTGTTTTTT.

In its sample, this clone was seen once. The chain is built from TRBV2 and TRBJ1-2; D not certain. The germline V gene has CDR1 SNHLY and CDR2 FYNNEI. This CDR3 spans 16 amino acids. V dropped 3 bases and J dropped 1 base, with 15 bases sitting between them. CDR3 DNA sequence: TGTGCCAGCAGTGAGCGGGCCGGCCGAATTAACTATGGCTACACCTTC. Translating gives CASSERAGRINYGYTF. Full variable domain (missing parts from reference TRBV2 and TRBJ1-2): EPEVTQTPSHQVTQMGQEVILRCVPISNHLYFYWYRQILGQKVEFLVSFYNNEISEKSEIFDDQFSVERPDGSNFTLKIRSTKLEDSAMYFCASSERAGRINYGYTFGSGTRLTVV.

The chain carries TRBV28 and TRBJ1-1, with D perhaps matching TRBD1 (5 bases). V was trimmed by 7 bases and J by 3 bases, leaving 15 bases between them. CDR1 is MDHEN, CDR2 SYDVKM, per germline. The CDR3 runs to 14 residues. The CDR3: CASIVFQGDTEAFF. The DNA for the CDR3 is TGTGCCAGCATAGTCTTTCAGGGCGACACTGAAGCTTTCTTT.

The rearrangement uses TRBV19 and TRBJ2-3, with D perhaps TRBD2 (6 bases). The V gene's germline CDR1 is LNHDA and CDR2 SQIVND (reference sequence). This CDR3 has 12 amino acids. V lost 0 bases, J lost 10 bases, and 8 bases lay in between. The CDR3: CASSIEGGPQYF. DNA for the CDR3: TGTGCCAGTAGTATAGAGGGAGGTCCGCAGTATTTT.

This sequence joins TRBV5-1 and TRBJ1-1; D is ambiguous. Germline CDR1 reads SGHRS; CDR2 reads YFSETQ. V was cut by 0 bases and J by 1 base, with 10 bases left in between. The CDR3 consists of 15 residues. In nucleotides, the CDR3 is TGCGCCAGCAGCTTGGACGGGGTTGCGAACACTGAAGCTTTCTTT. Residues: CASSLDGVANTEAFF. Together with reference TRBV5-1 and TRBJ1-1, the CDR3 gives the full variable domain: KAGVTQTPRYLIKTRGQQVTLSCSPISGHRSVSWYQQTPGQGLQFLFEYFSETQRNKGNFPGRFSGRQFSNSRSEMNVSTLELGDSALYLCASSLDGVANTEAFFGQGTRLTVV.

V usage is TRBV5-1 and J usage is TRBJ2-1; 11 bases align to TRBD2. Germline V lookup: CDR1 SGHRS, CDR2 YFSETQ. CDR3 length: 15 amino acids. J was trimmed by 7 bases and V by 0 bases; bases with no gene match: 3. The CDR3 region is CASSLETSGINEQFF. CDR3 nucleotide sequence: TGCGCCAGCAGCTTGGAGACTAGCGGGATTAATGAGCAGTTCTTC.

The genes are TRBV30 and TRBJ2-1; 12 nucleotides line up with TRBD1. The length of the CDR3 is 13 residues. Germline loops: CDR1 GTSNPN, CDR2 SVGIG (reference sequence). V shed 7 bases and J 5 bases; nucleotides not matched to a gene: 3. The CDR3 is CASGQGAHNEQFF. Here the CDR3 DNA reads TGTGCCTCGGGACAGGGGGCCCACAATGAGCAGTTCTTC.

V is TRBV7-9 and J is TRBJ2-5, with 8 positions matching TRBD1. This CDR3 spans 14 amino acids. Germline CDR1 SEHNR, CDR2 FQNEAQ (reference sequence). Trimming at V came to 5 bases and at J to 5 bases, leaving 7 bases not matched to a gene. CDR3 bases: TGTGCCAGCAGCCGGACAGGGAGCGGGGAGACCCAGTACTTC. The encoded protein is CASSRTGSGETQYF.

The chain uses TRBV5-4 and TRBJ2-2, with a weak D call TRBD2 (5 bases). This CDR3 has 15 residues. The V end lost 5 bases, the J end lost 1 base, and 12 bases lay between the germline ends. Germline-derived CDR1 and CDR2 are SGHNT and YYREEE (reference sequence). CDR3 residues: CASSPKSGNTGELFF. DNA for the CDR3: TGTGCCAGCAGTCCTAAGAGCGGGAACACCGGGGAGCTGTTTTTT.

The V call is TRBV27, the J call TRBJ1-1, with 10 bases fitting TRBD1. The CDR3 sequence is 15 residues long. After removal of 5 bases from V and 4 bases from J, the junction contained 7 bases not matched to a gene. The germline gives CDR1 MNHEY, CDR2 SMNVEV (reference sequence). The CDR3 sequence is CASSHPRTGGTEAFF. CDR3 DNA sequence: TGTGCCAGCAGTCACCCTAGGACAGGGGGCACTGAAGCTTTCTTT.

The chain's CDR3 is CASSPRRGEETQYF. DNA for the CDR3: TGTGCCAGCAGCCCGCGGAGGGGAGAAGAGACCCAGTACTTC. The chain couples TRBV7-9 to TRBJ2-5; D is possibly TRBD2 (6 bases). Trimming stripped 5 bases from V and 3 bases from J, with 13 bases between. Germline V gene lookup returns CDR1 SEHNR and CDR2 FQNEAQ (reference sequence). This CDR3 spans 14 amino acids. Looking up the rest from reference TRBV7-9 and TRBJ2-5 gives the full variable domain: DTGVSQNPRHKITKRGQNVTFRCDPISEHNRLYWYRQTLGQGPEFLTYFQNEAQLEKSRLLSDRFSAERPKGSFSTLEIQRTEQGDSAMYLCASSPRRGEETQYFGPGTRLLVL.

The chain uses TRBV29-1 and TRBJ2-2; possible D gene TRBD2, 6 bases. The V gene's germline CDR1 is SQVTM and CDR2 ANQGSEA. Deletions cut 7 bases from V and 8 bases from J, with 20 bases between. CDR3 length: 14 residues. In DNA, the CDR3 is TGCAGCGCCACCCTCGGAGGGGTCTTGGGGGAGCTGTTTTTT. Its translation is CSATLGGVLGELFF.

The genes are TRBV28 and TRBJ2-1, with TRBD2 matching 10 bases. Trimming removed 2 bases from V and 10 bases from J; junction bases left unmatched: 11. Germline CDR1 is MDHEN and CDR2 is SYDVKM. The CDR3 contains 16 residues. The CDR3 DNA follows: TGTGCCAGCAGTTTAGGTCGCCTAGCGGGAGTAGGGGAGCAGTTCTTC. Protein sequence: CASSLGRLAGVGEQFF.

Here the CDR3 reads CASSERRDYEQYF. The CDR3 DNA reads TGTGCCAGCAGTGAACGGCGGGACTACGAGCAGTACTTC. The chain carries TRBV6-1 and TRBJ2-7; possible D gene TRBD2, 6 bases. Trimming shortened V by 2 bases and J by 3 bases, and 8 bases separated the two germline ends. Germline loops: CDR1 MNHNS, CDR2 SASEGT. This CDR3 has 13 amino acids.

The chain is built from TRBV5-1 and TRBJ2-2, with TRBD2 matching 9 bases. This CDR3 comprises 16 residues. The V gene end was trimmed by 4 bases and the J gene end by 2 bases; junction bases not matched to a gene: 6. From germline, CDR1 is SGHRS and CDR2 YFSETQ. The CDR3 region has the DNA TGCGCCAGCAGCGTTGTAGCGGGAGATAACACCGGGGAGCTGTTTTTT. Translation: CASSVVAGDNTGELFF. Using reference TRBV5-1 and TRBJ2-2 for the parts outside the CDR3, the full variable domain is KAGVTQTPRYLIKTRGQQVTLSCSPISGHRSVSWYQQTPGQGLQFLFEYFSETQRNKGNFPGRFSGRQFSNSRSEMNVSTLELGDSALYLCASSVVAGDNTGELFFGEGSRLTVL.

The chain employs TRBV15 and TRBJ2-7, with 10 positions matching TRBD1. CDR3 size: 16 residues. Trimming at V came to 2 bases and at J to 2 bases, leaving 6 bases not matched to a gene. The germline gives CDR1 LNHNV, CDR2 YYDKDF (reference sequence). CDR3 DNA: TGTGCCACCAGCAGAAGTAAAGGGACAGGGGCCTACGAGCAGTACTTC. It translates to CATSRSKGTGAYEQYF.

The chain employs TRBV10-2 and TRBJ2-7; D call uncertain. The germline CDR1 and CDR2 sequences are WSHSY and SAAADI. The CDR3 extends over 14 amino acids. Trimming took off 2 bases at V and 2 bases at J, with 10 bases between the two ends. The CDR3 DNA sequence: TGCGCCAGCAGTGAGAGGAGAGAGACCTACGAGCAGTACTTC. Encoded protein: CASSERRETYEQYF.

This clone has just one count. V usage is TRBV5-4 and J usage is TRBJ1-1; weak D call: TRBD1 (6 bases). The CDR3 covers 16 residues. The germline gives CDR1 SGHNT, CDR2 YYREEE (reference sequence). V lost 0 bases, J lost 0 bases, and 12 bases lay in between. CDR3: CASSLGDNYMNTEAFF. In DNA, the CDR3 is TGTGCCAGCAGCTTGGGGGACAACTACATGAACACTGAAGCTTTCTTT.

This rearrangement joins TRBV4-1 to TRBJ1-2; D gene unclear. V lost 0 bases, J lost 4 bases, and 15 bases lay in between. CDR1 and CDR2 from the germline V gene are MGHRA and YSYEKL. CDR3 length: 16 amino acids. CDR3 loop: CASSQDPPEGSYGYTF. The CDR3 bases are TGCGCCAGCAGCCAAGACCCGCCGGAAGGGAGCTATGGCTACACCTTC.

V gene TRBV10-3 combines with J gene TRBJ1-1; D gene uncertain. This CDR3 has 14 residues. Germline CDR1 is ENHRY and CDR2 is SYGVKD. The V and J ends lost 4 bases and 0 bases respectively, with 9 bases between them. DNA of the CDR3: TGTGCCATCAGTGCGACAATGTTGAACACTGAAGCTTTCTTT. Its translation: CAISATMLNTEAFF.

V gene TRBV28 combines with J gene TRBJ2-3, with a weak D call TRBD2 (5 bases). CDR1 is MDHEN and CDR2 is SYDVKM in the germline V gene. Between the trimmed V and J ends, which lost 4 bases and 6 bases, there was a span of 14 bases. The CDR3 consists of 14 residues. CDR3 DNA sequence: TGTGCCAGCAGTTCGCCCGGGGTAGGCGATACGCAGTATTTT. Encoded protein: CASSSPGVGDTQYF.

J is TRBJ2-6 and V is TRBV4-3; 7 bases line up with TRBD1. The CDR3 consists of 18 residues. Germline assignment: CDR1 LGHNA and CDR2 YSLEER. V dropped 2 bases and J dropped 3; count of bases not matched to a gene: 10. CDR3 coding DNA: TGCGCCAGCAGCCAACCGGGACAGCCGGCGAGTGGGGCCAACGTCCTGACTTTC. Its protein product is CASSQPGQPASGANVLTF.

This CDR3 reads CASSFKAGYEQYF. In nucleotides, the CDR3 is TGTGCCAGCAGTTTTAAGGCAGGGTACGAGCAGTACTTC. This sequence joins TRBV27 and TRBJ2-7; D possibly corresponds to TRBD1 (5 bases). V dropped 3 bases and J dropped 4 bases, with 10 bases sitting between them. Germline loops: CDR1 MNHEY, CDR2 SMNVEV (reference sequence). CDR3 length: 13 amino acids.

This chain joins TRBV30 and TRBJ1-2; TRBD1 agrees at 8 bases. CDR1 and CDR2 (germline): GTSNPN, SVGIG (reference sequence). The CDR3 length is 11 residues. In DNA, the CDR3 is TGTGCGTGGGGACAGGATTATGGCTACACCTTC. This translates into CAWGQDYGYTF. Full variable domain (remainder filled in from reference TRBV30 and TRBJ1-2): SQTIHQWPATLVQPVGSPLSLECTVEGTSNPNLYWYRQAAGRGLQLLFYSVGIGQISSEVPQNLSASRPQDRQFILSSKKLLLSDSGFYLCAWGQDYGYTFGSGTRLTVV.

The CDR3 here is CASSSALAGGTDTQYF. CDR3 DNA sequence: TGTGCCAGCAGCTCCGCACTAGCGGGAGGAACAGATACGCAGTATTTT. The gene calls are TRBV7-6 and TRBJ2-3, with 12 bases aligning to TRBD2. J gave up 3 bases and V 4 bases, and 5 bases lay outside the gene matches. Germline V lookup: CDR1 SGHVS, CDR2 FNYEAQ. CDR3 size: 16 residues.